This T cell receptor beta chain was sequenced in a study of post-analysis software for immune sequencing data. Of note for this clonotype: No antigen is known for it.

Study outcomes and limitations: Significantly lower normalized Chao1 diversity was seen in multiple sclerosis patients than in controls.

The library was made from cDNA and included unique molecular identifiers. Some 500,000 cDNA molecules were obtained per 1 to 10 million input T cells. MiXCR, applied by TCRdb to the PCR reads, yields one record per CDR3 protein. The profile covers about 170,000 distinct CDR3 sequences, with 30% appearing a single time and around 1.5% taken by the ten largest. The sequenced sample consisted of blood. This clonotype originated in a girl between 5 and 17 years old with multiple sclerosis.

The CDR3 is CASSSVGTEGQNYNYGYTF. For the CDR3, the DNA is TGTGCCAGCAGCTCTGTGGGGACCGAAGGACAAAACTATAACTATGGCTACACCTTC. V is TRBV5-5 and J is TRBJ1-2, with D perhaps matching TRBD1 (5 bases). The germline V gene encodes CDR1 SGHKS and CDR2 YYEKEE (reference sequence). The CDR3 is made up of 19 amino acids. V was cut by 3 bases and J by 1 base, with 25 bases left in between.